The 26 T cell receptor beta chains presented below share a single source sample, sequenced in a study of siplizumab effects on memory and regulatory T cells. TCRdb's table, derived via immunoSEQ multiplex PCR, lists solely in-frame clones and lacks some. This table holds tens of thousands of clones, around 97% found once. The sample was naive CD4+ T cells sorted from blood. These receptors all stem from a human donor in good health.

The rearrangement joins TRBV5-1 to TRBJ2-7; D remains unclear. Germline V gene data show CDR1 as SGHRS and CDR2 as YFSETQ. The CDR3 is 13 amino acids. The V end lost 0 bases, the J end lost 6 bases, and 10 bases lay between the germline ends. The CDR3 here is CASSLALVGEQYF. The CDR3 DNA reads TGCGCCAGCAGCTTGGCTCTCGTTGGCGAGCAGTACTTC.

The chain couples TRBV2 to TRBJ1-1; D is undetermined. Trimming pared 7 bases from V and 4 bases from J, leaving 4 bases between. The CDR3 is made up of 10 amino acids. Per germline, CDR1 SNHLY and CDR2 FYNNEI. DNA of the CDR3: TGTGCCAGCATGCGCACTGAAGCTTTCTTT. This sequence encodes CASMRTEAFF.

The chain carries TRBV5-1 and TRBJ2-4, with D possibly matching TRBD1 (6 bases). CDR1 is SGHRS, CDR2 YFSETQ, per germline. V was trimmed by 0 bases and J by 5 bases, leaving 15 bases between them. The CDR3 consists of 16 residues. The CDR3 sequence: CASSLALGAGENIQYF. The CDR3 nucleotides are TGCGCCAGCAGCTTGGCCCTGGGGGCAGGGGAAAACATTCAGTACTTC.

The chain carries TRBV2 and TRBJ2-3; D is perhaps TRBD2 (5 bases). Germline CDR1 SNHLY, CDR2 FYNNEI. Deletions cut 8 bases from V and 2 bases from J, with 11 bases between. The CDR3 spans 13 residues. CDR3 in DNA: TGTGCCAGCTTAAGGGAGATCACAGATACGCAGTATTTT. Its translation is CASLREITDTQYF. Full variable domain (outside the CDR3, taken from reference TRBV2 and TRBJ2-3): EPEVTQTPSHQVTQMGQEVILRCVPISNHLYFYWYRQILGQKVEFLVSFYNNEISEKSEIFDDQFSVERPDGSNFTLKIRSTKLEDSAMYFCASLREITDTQYFGPGTRLTVL.

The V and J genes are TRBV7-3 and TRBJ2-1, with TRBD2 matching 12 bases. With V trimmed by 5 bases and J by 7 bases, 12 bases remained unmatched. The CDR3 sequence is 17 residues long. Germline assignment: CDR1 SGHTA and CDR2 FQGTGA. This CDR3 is CASSPPRLAGERNEQFF. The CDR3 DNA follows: TGTGCCAGCAGCCCCCCTAGACTAGCGGGAGAGCGAAATGAGCAGTTCTTC.

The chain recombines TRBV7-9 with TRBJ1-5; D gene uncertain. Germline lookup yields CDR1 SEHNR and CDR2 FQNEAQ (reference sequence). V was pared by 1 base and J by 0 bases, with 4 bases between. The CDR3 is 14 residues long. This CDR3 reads CASSLGNSNQPQHF. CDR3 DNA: TGTGCCAGCAGCTTAGGGAATAGCAATCAGCCCCAGCATTTT. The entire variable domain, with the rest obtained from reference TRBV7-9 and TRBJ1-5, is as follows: DTGVSQNPRHKITKRGQNVTFRCDPISEHNRLYWYRQTLGQGPEFLTYFQNEAQLEKSRLLSDRFSAERPKGSFSTLEIQRTEQGDSAMYLCASSLGNSNQPQHFGDGTRLSIL.

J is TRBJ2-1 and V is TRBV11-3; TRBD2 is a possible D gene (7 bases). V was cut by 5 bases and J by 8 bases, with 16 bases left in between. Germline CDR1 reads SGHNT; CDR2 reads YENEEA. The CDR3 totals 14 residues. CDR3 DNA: TGTGCCAGCAGCCCGACTGGAGGGGGGGATGAGCAGTTCTTC. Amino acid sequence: CASSPTGGGDEQFF.

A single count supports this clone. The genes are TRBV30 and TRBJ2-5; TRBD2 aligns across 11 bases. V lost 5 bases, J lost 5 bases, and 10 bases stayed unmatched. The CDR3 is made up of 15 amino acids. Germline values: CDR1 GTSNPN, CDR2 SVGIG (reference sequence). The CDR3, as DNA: TGTGCCTGGTCGGCGGAACTAGCGGGAGTGGAGACCCAGTACTTC. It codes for CAWSAELAGVETQYF.

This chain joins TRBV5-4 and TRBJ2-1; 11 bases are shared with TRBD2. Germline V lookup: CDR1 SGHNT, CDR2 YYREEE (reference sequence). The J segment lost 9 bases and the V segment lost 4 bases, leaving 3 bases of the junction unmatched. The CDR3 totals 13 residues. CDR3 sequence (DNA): TGTGCCAGCAGCCCGGGACTAGCGGTTGAGCAGTTCTTC. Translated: CASSPGLAVEQFF.

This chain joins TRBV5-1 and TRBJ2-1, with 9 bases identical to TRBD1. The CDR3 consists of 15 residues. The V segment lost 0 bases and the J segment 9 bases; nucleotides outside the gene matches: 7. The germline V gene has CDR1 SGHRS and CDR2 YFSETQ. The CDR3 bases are TGCGCCAGCAGCTTGGGGGACAGGGAGATTGGTGAGCAGTTCTTC. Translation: CASSLGDREIGEQFF.

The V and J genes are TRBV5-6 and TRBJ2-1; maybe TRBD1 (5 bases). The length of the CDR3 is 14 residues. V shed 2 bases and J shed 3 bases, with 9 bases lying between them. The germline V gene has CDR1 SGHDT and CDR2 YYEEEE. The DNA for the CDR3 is TGTGCCAGCAGCTTACTTCAGGGCTACAATGAGCAGTTCTTC. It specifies CASSLLQGYNEQFF.

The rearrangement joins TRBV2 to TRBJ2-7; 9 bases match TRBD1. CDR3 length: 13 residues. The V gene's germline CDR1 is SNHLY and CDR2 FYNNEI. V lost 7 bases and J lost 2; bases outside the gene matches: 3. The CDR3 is CASKGTGTYEQYF. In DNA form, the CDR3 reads TGTGCCAGCAAAGGGACAGGGACCTACGAGCAGTACTTC.

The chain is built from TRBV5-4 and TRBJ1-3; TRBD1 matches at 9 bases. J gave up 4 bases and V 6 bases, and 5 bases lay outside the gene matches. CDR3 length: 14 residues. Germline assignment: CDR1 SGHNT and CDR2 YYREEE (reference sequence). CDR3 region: CASTPDRGGNTIYF. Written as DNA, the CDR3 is TGTGCCAGCACTCCGGACAGGGGAGGAAACACCATATATTTT.

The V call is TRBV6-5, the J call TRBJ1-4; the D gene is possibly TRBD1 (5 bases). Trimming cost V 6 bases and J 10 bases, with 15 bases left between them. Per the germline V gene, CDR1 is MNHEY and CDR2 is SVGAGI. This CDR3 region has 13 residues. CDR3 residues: CASSLSGTGKLFF. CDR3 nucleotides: TGTGCCAGCAGCCTTAGTGGGACGGGAAAACTGTTTTTT.

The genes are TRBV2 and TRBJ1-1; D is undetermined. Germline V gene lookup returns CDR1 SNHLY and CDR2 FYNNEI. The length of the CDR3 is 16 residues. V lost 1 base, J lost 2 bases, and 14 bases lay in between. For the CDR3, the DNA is TGTGCCAGCAGTGAAGGGGGAGGCCGGACTAACACTGAAGCTTTCTTT. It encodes CASSEGGGRTNTEAFF.

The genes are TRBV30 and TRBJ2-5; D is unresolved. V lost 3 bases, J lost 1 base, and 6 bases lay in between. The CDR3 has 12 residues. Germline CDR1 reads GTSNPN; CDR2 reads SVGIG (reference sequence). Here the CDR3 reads CAWSVFQETQYF. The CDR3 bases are TGTGCCTGGAGCGTCTTCCAAGAGACCCAGTACTTC. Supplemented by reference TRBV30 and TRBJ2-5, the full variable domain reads SQTIHQWPATLVQPVGSPLSLECTVEGTSNPNLYWYRQAAGRGLQLLFYSVGIGQISSEVPQNLSASRPQDRQFILSSKKLLLSDSGFYLCAWSVFQETQYFGPGTRLLVL.

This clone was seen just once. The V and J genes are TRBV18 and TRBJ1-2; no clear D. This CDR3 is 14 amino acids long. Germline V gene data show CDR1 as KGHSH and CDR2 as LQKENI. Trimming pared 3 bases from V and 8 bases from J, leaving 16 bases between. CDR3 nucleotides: TGTGCCAGCTCACCCGTCGGCGACACGGGAGGCTACACCTTC. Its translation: CASSPVGDTGGYTF.

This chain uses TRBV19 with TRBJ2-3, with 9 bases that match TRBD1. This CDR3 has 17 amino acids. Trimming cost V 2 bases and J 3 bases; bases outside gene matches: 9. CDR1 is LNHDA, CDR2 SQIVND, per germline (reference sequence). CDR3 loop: CASSILSGGQGTDTQYF. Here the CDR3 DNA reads TGTGCCAGTAGTATACTGTCGGGTGGACAGGGGACAGATACGCAGTATTTT.

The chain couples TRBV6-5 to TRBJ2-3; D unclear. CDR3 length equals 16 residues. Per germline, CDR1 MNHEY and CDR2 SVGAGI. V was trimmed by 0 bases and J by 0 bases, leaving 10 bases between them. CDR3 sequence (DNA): TGTGCCAGCAGTTACTCTCTCCCTTCTAGCACAGATACGCAGTATTTT. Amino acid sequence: CASSYSLPSSTDTQYF.

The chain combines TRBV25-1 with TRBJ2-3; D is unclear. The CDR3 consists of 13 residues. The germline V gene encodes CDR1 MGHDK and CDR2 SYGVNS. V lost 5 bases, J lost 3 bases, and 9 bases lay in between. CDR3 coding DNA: TGTGCCAGCAGTAACCAGTATACAGATACGCAGTATTTT. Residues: CASSNQYTDTQYF. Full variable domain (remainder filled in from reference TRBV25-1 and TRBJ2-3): EADIYQTPRYLVIGTGKKITLECSQTMGHDKMYWYQQDPGMELHLIHYSYGVNSTEKGDLSSESTVSRIRTEHFPLTLESARPSHTSQYLCASSNQYTDTQYFGPGTRLTVL.

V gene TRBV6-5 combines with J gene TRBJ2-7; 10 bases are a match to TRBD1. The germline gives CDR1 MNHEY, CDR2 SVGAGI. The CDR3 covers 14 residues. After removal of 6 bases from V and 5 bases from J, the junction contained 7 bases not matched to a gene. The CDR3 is CASRPTGGLDEQYF. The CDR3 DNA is TGTGCCAGCAGACCGACAGGGGGCTTGGACGAGCAGTACTTC.

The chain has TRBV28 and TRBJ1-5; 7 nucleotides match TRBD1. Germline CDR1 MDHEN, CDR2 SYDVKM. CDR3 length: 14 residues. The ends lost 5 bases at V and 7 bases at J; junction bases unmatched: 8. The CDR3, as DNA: TGTGCCAGCAGTCTACTTCAGGGGGTCCAGCCCCAGCATTTT. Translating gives CASSLLQGVQPQHF. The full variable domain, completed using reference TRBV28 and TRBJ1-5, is DVKVTQSSRYLVKRTGEKVFLECVQDMDHENMFWYRQDPGLGLRLIYFSYDVKMKEKGDIPEGYSVSREKKERFSLILESASTNQTSMYLCASSLLQGVQPQHFGDGTRLSIL.

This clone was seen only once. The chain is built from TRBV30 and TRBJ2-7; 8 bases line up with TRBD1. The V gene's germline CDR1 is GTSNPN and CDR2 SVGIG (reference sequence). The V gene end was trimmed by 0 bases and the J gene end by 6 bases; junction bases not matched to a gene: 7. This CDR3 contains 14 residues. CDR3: CAWSVRARGREQYF. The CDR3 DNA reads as TGTGCCTGGAGTGTACGTGCCAGGGGGCGCGAGCAGTACTTC.

DNA for the CDR3: TGCAGCGTTCGGACTAGCGGGAGTTTCGAGACCCAGTACTTC. It translates to CSVRTSGSFETQYF. The chain recombines TRBV29-1 with TRBJ2-5; 13 positions match TRBD2. This CDR3 spans 14 amino acids. Germline lookup yields CDR1 SQVTM and CDR2 ANQGSEA. The V and J ends lost 5 bases and 5 bases, in that order; junction bases with no gene match: 5.

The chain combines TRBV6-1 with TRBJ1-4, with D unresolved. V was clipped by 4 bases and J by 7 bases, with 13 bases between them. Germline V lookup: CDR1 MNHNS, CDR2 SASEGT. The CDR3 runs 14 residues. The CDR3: CASSASGGIEKLFF. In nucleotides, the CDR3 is TGTGCCAGCAGTGCCTCGGGAGGAATTGAAAAACTGTTTTTT.

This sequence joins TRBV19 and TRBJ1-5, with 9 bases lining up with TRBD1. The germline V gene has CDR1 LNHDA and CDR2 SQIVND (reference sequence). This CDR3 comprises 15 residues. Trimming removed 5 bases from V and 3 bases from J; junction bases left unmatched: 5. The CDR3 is CASSQGTGYNQPQHF. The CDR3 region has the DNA TGTGCCAGTAGTCAGGGGACAGGGTACAATCAGCCCCAGCATTTT.